This T cell receptor (beta chain) was retrieved from a study of vaccination effects on CD4 cells after COVID-19. About this clone: Its target is unknown.

The CDR3 spans 15 residues. V was clipped by 8 bases and J by 4 bases, with 18 bases between them. CDR1 and CDR2 (germline): MNHEY, SVGAGI. ViraFEST used viral peptide pools to expand antigen-specific CD4+ T cells before sequencing. It was after 10 days of culture that CD4+ T cells were isolated. A half-medium replacement with IL-2 medium was carried out on days 3 and 7. Generated by immunoSEQ multiplex PCR, the TCRdb table keeps only in-frame clones and is missing some. The profile shows about 22,000 clones, around 70% of them singletons. The source is a human donor who received a COVID-19 vaccine. The rearrangement links TRBV6-5 to TRBJ2-1; the D call may be TRBD1 or TRBD2 (5 bases each). This material consisted of CD4+ T cells from PBMCs cultured with HCoV-229E spike peptides, taken before COVID-19 vaccination. Here the CDR3 reads CASSEARGGYNEQFF. The CDR3 bases are TGTGCCAGCTCGGAGGCTAGGGGCGGGTACAATGAGCAGTTCTTC.